A selection of T cell receptor beta chains follows, all from one sample in a study of human T cells and chemical hapten exposure. TCRdb passed the RACE reads through MiXCR, listing each CDR3 protein once. In the table there are roughly 100,000 distinct CDR3 sequences, under 35% of which are singletons. Material: whole blood, obtained in connection with sensitization to the hapten diphenylcyclopropenone (DPC). The receptors originated from a man aged 35 to 55 with alopecia areata. Some clones in this sample may be carry-over from other donors' samples. Each CDR3 is given with its conserved first and last residue. D genes are given only for firm matches. Rows may omit the clone size; those that give it use once, few, many or a size class.

j_call v_call d_call clone_size cdr3_nt cdr3_aa
TRBJ1-2 TRBV3-1 - - TGTGCCAGCAGCCAGGGGGATTCCGTCTATGGCTACACCTTC CASSQGDSVYGYTF
TRBJ1-5 TRBV7-2 - few TGTGCCAGCAGCTTAGGCTTAGGTCAGCCCCAGCATTTT CASSLGLGQPQHF
TRBJ1-1 TRBV4-3 - few TGCGCCAGCAGCCAAGAGGAGAATACTGAAGCTTTCTTT CASSQEENTEAFF
TRBJ2-1 TRBV6-5 TRBD2 - TGTGCCGCCCACGGGGCGGGAGGGTCCGATGAGCAGTTCTTC CAAHGAGGSDEQFF
TRBJ2-3 TRBV7-2 - few TGTGCCAGCAGCTTTTCGGACTACGGCACAGATACGCAGTATTTT CASSFSDYGTDTQYF
TRBJ2-3 TRBV7-6 - few TGTGCCAGCAGCTTAGCGGACGGGGGCACAGATACGCAGTATTTT CASSLADGGTDTQYF
TRBJ2-4 TRBV28 TRBD2 - TGTGCCAGCAGTTTGCCGGGGGGGGCCCGGGCATCTCCTTCTATAAACATTCAGTACTTC CASSLPGGARASPSINIQYF
TRBJ2-5 TRBV4-2 TRBD1 - TGTGCCAGCAGAGGGGACAGGGAAGAGACCCAGTACTTC CASRGDREETQYF
TRBJ1-5 TRBV28 TRBD1 - TGTGCCAGCAGGAGAATGCCAGGGACAGGGGGCGGGAGCAATCAGCCCCAGCATTTT CASRRMPGTGGGSNQPQHF
TRBJ2-1 TRBV12-3/TRBV12-4 - - TGTGCCAGCAGCTCGACTACCCACAATGAGCAGTTCTTC CASSSTTHNEQFF
TRBJ2-3 TRBV7-2 TRBD2 - TGTGCCAGCAGGAAGGGACTAGCGGGCACAGATACGCAGTATTTT CASRKGLAGTDTQYF
TRBJ2-1 TRBV10-3 - few TGTGCCAGCACGGACCGAGCGTCCAATGAGCAGTTCTTC CASTDRASNEQFF
TRBJ2-6 TRBV10-3 - - TGTGCCATCAGCGGGACACCTTCCTCTGGGGCCAACGTCCTGACTTTC CAISGTPSSGANVLTF
TRBJ1-1 TRBV9 TRBD1 - TGTGCCAGCAGCGTTTGGACAGGTCCCAACACTGAAGCTTTCTTT CASSVWTGPNTEAFF
TRBJ2-2 TRBV11-1 - - TGTGCCAGCAAGAAGGACACCGGGGAGCTGTTTTTT CASKKDTGELFF
TRBJ1-1 TRBV12-3/TRBV12-4 - - TGTGCCAGCAGTCTTCAGGGAGCAAACACTGAAGCTTTCTTT CASSLQGANTEAFF
TRBJ2-3 TRBV6-2/TRBV6-3 - - TGTGCCAGCAGTTACGGCGGCAGGACAGATACGCAGTATTTT CASSYGGRTDTQYF
TRBJ2-5 TRBV7-9 - few TGTGCCAGCAGCCTGCTAGCGAAGGGCCAAGAGACCCAGTACTTC CASSLLAKGQETQYF
TRBJ2-3 TRBV18 - - TGTGCCAGCTCACCACCGAATTCAGATACGCAGTATTTT CASSPPNSDTQYF
TRBJ2-3 TRBV7-2 TRBD2 few TGTGCCAGCAGCTTACAGCGGGAATCAGATACGCAGTATTTT CASSLQRESDTQYF
TRBJ1-1 TRBV7-2 - - TGTGCCAGCAGAAAGTGGGGGGAGAACACTGAAGCTTTCTTT CASRKWGENTEAFF
TRBJ1-1 TRBV25-1 TRBD1 - TGTGCCAGCAGTGCAGACAGGGGATACACTGAAGCTTTCTTT CASSADRGYTEAFF
TRBJ2-1 TRBV6-2/TRBV6-3 - - TGTGCCAGCAGTGTTTCGGCAGGAGAGCAGTTCTTC CASSVSAGEQFF
TRBJ1-2 TRBV9 - - TGTGCCAGCAGCGCGGGAACAGCGGACTATGGCTACACCTTC CASSAGTADYGYTF
TRBJ2-3 TRBV6-2/TRBV6-3 - - TGTGCCAGCATGAAGGGGACCGTAAATCTGAACGGGGTTACGCAGTATTTT CASMKGTVNLNGVTQYF
TRBJ1-1 TRBV5-6 - - TGTGCCAGCAGCTTGGGCCCAGGGTTTTCAGCTTTCTTT CASSLGPGFSAFF
TRBJ1-5 TRBV21-1 - - TGTGCCAGCAGCAAAGTTGAAGCAAGTTCTGGCCACCAGCCCCAGCATTTT CASSKVEASSGHQPQHF
TRBJ2-3 TRBV7-8 - - TGTGCCAGCAGCAGAGATCGGGAATTCACAGATACGCAGTATTTT CASSRDREFTDTQYF
TRBJ2-5 TRBV12-3/TRBV12-4 TRBD2 - TGTGCCAGCAGACTAGCGGGTAGATGCCAAGAGACCCAGTACTTC CASRLAGRCQETQYF
TRBJ2-3 TRBV20-1 TRBD2 - TGCAGTGCTAGGGGTGTTGGCGGGAGAGGCCCAGATACGCAGTATTTT CSARGVGGRGPDTQYF
TRBJ2-3 TRBV7-8 TRBD1 - TGTGCCAGCAGCCAGGGACAGGGGAGTACTGGAACAGATACGCAGTATTTT CASSQGQGSTGTDTQYF
TRBJ2-3 TRBV5-1 - few TGCGCCAGCAGCTTGGTACCCCCTGGGCCAACAGATACGCAGTATTTT CASSLVPPGPTDTQYF
TRBJ2-2 TRBV12-3/TRBV12-4 TRBD1 medium-sized TGTGCCAGCAGTAGGACAGGGAAGACCGGGGAGCTGTTTTTT CASSRTGKTGELFF
TRBJ1-5 TRBV6-5 - - TGTGCCAGCGGAGTTTGGGGTGGGGATCAGCCCCAGCATTTT CASGVWGGDQPQHF
TRBJ1-2 TRBV25-1 - few TGTGCCAGCAGTGAATTATTTGACGGAGCTAACTATGGCTACACCTTC CASSELFDGANYGYTF
TRBJ1-6 TRBV12-3/TRBV12-4 - - TGTGCCAGCAGCCTACCCGGACAGAGGGCTCGTTCACCCCTCCACTTT CASSLPGQRARSPLHF
TRBJ2-7 TRBV29-1 - few TGCGCCTTCAGGGGTTCCTACGAGCAGTACTTC CAFRGSYEQYF
TRBJ2-7 TRBV27 TRBD1 many TGTGCCAGCAGTTTACAACAGGGGGCCTACGAGCAGTACTTC CASSLQQGAYEQYF
TRBJ2-1 TRBV29-1 - few TGCAGCGTTGCGAGAGTGGCCTACAATGAGCAGTTCTTC CSVARVAYNEQFF
TRBJ2-2 TRBV6-5 - few TGTGCCAGCATGTTACTGGACGGGAACACCGGGGAGCTGTTTTTT CASMLLDGNTGELFF
TRBJ2-1 TRBV6-1 TRBD1 - TGTGCCAGCACCCCGCTGGACAGGGTCTTATACAATGAGCAGTTCTTC CASTPLDRVLYNEQFF